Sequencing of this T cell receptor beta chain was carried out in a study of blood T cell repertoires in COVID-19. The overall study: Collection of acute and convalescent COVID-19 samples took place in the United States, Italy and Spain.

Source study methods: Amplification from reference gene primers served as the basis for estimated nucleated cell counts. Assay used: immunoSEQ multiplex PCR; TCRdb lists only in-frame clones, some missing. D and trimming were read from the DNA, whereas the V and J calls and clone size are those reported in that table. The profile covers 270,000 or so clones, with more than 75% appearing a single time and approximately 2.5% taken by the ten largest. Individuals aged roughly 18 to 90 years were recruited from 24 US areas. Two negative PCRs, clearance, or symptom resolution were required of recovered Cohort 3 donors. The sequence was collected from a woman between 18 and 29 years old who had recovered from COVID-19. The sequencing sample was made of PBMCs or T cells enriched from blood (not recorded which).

The CDR3 DNA is TGTGCCAGCAGTTTACAGGGTAGAACTGAAGCTTTCTTT. It translates to CASSLQGRTEAFF. The gene calls are TRBV2 and TRBJ1-1, with D possibly TRBD1 on 6 matching bases. The germline gives CDR1 SNHLY, CDR2 FYNNEI. There are 13 residues in the CDR3. Trimming left V 5 bases short and J 5 bases short, with 12 bases between.